The T cell receptor beta chain under discussion was sequenced for a study of blood T cells in healthy people across ages. Points from the study as a whole: Per million T cells, TCR beta diversity dropped roughly linearly as age increased.

In the case of this clonotype: Its antigen is not known.

This CDR3 spans 12 amino acids. Trimming cost V 0 bases and J 5 bases, with 8 bases left between them. CDR1 is DFQATT, CDR2 SNEGSKA, per germline (reference sequence). Donors ranged from about 6 to 95 years old and were healthy Caucasians in Russia. A sample-barcoded 5' primer and a J-beta primer mix were used in a second PCR of about 7 to 11 cycles. The template-switch adaptor, which had 12 random nucleotides, put a tag on each cDNA molecule. TCRdb redid the calling of the 5' RACE reads with MiXCR, one entry per CDR3 protein. The sample carries hundreds of thousands of distinct CDR3 sequences, about 59% recorded once.

The chain has TRBV20-1 and TRBJ2-7; the D is unclear. Sequencing was done on a sample of blood. This sequence originates from a man aged 25-45 years in good health. The CDR3 DNA reads TGCAGTGCTAGAGATGATGGGCACGAGCAGTACTTC. Translation: CSARDDGHEQYF.